The next 29 T cell receptor beta chains were all read from a single sample in a study of spatial heterogeneity in lung cancer. Time point defined: sample taken at primary tumor resection. Their cognate antigens are unknown. From the 5' RACE reads, TCRdb called clonotypes with MiXCR, one entry per CDR3 protein. The sample lists 14,000 or so distinct CDR3 sequences, approximately 4.5% occurring once. Overall study findings and caveats: The number of expanded tumor alpha and beta chains correlated with mutation number.

The sequences come from lung tumor tissue, collected at surgery. The receptors shown here come from a female donor with early-stage non-small cell lung cancer.

This clonotype was observed at least ten times. This beta chain is an unintended read in a library built for alpha chains; its size means little. This chain joins TRBV4-2 and TRBJ1-1, with no clear D. V shed 0 bases and J shed 5 bases, with 28 bases lying between them. Germline assignment: CDR1 LGHNA and CDR2 YNFKEQ. The CDR3 length is 20 residues. The CDR3, as DNA: TGTGCCAGCAGCCAAGATCTTGTGGGGAGCCTCGTCCCCATTGGGACTGAAGCTTTCTTT. The encoded protein is CASSQDLVGSLVPIGTEAFF.

Ten or more counts support this clonotype. Being off target in a library aimed at alpha chains, this beta chain has a size of little meaning. The chain couples TRBV29-1 to TRBJ2-3, with 9 nucleotides matching TRBD1. Germline assignment: CDR1 SQVTM and CDR2 ANQGSEA. J gave up 1 base and V 4 bases, and 0 bases lay outside the gene matches. The CDR3 loop spans 13 amino acids. The CDR3 protein is CSVGQGGTDTQYF. CDR3 nucleotides: TGCAGCGTTGGACAGGGGGGCACAGATACGCAGTATTTT.

Concerning this clonotype itself: Being off target in a library aimed at alpha chains, this beta chain has a size of little meaning. This chain joins TRBV14 and TRBJ2-1; a weak D match, TRBD2 (6 bases). The CDR3 extends over 16 amino acids. The V and J ends lost 4 bases and 0 bases respectively, with 13 bases between them. Germline V gives CDR1 SGHDN, CDR2 FVKESK. As DNA, the CDR3 is TGTGCCAGCAGCCGCCGGGACTCTAGCTCCTACAATGAGCAGTTCTTC. Protein: CASSRRDSSSYNEQFF.

This clonotype was counted ten times or more. This beta chain was picked up by a library intended for alpha chains and is off target, so its count carries little meaning. The chain couples TRBV12-3 or TRBV12-4 to TRBJ1-5; the D gene is possibly TRBD1 (6 bases). Trimming removed 3 bases from V and 5 bases from J, with 14 bases in between. The CDR3 runs to 15 residues. The CDR3 region is CASSLGQGIYQPQHF. As DNA, the CDR3 is TGTGCCAGCAGTTTGGGGCAGGGGATTTATCAGCCCCAGCATTTT.

In this sample, this clonotype turned up many times. The library was built for alpha chains, so this beta chain is an off-target read and its size means little. The chain recombines TRBV5-1 with TRBJ2-7; the D gene is possibly TRBD1 (5 bases). The V end lost 0 bases, the J end lost 4 bases, and 11 bases lay between the germline ends. Per the germline V gene, CDR1 is SGHRS and CDR2 is YFSETQ. The CDR3 runs to 14 residues. The CDR3: CASSLERTTYEQYF. The CDR3 nucleotides are TGCGCCAGCAGCTTGGAACGGACAACATACGAGCAGTACTTC. The full variable domain, its missing parts supplied by reference TRBV5-1 and TRBJ2-7, is KAGVTQTPRYLIKTRGQQVTLSCSPISGHRSVSWYQQTPGQGLQFLFEYFSETQRNKGNFPGRFSGRQFSNSRSEMNVSTLELGDSALYLCASSLERTTYEQYFGPGTRLTVT.

Concerning this clonotype itself: This beta chain is off target for a library built for alpha chains, so its abundance means little. This sequence joins TRBV10-3 and TRBJ1-2; 7 bases line up with TRBD1. The germline CDR1 and CDR2 sequences are ENHRY and SYGVKD. Trimming removed 3 bases from V and 8 bases from J; junction bases left unmatched: 12. This CDR3 is built from 15 residues. The CDR3 spells CAISDPGQPEAGYTF. Written as DNA, the CDR3 is TGTGCCATCAGTGATCCGGGACAGCCCGAGGCAGGCTACACCTTC.

This clonotype was observed many times. This beta chain came through as a stray read in a library set up for alpha chains, and its size says little. The chain joins TRBV6-2 or TRBV6-3 to TRBJ2-5; maybe TRBD1 (5 bases). CDR3 length: 16 residues. V lost 2 bases and J lost 3, with 16 bases in between. Germline-derived CDR1 and CDR2 are MNHEY and SVGEGT. CDR3 sequence (DNA): TGTGCCAGCAGTTACAGACAGCGTGAAGTCAAAGAGACCCAGTACTTC. As protein: CASSYRQREVKETQYF.

At least ten counts were recorded for this clonotype. Because the library targeted alpha chains, this beta chain is an off-target read whose size means little. The chain is built from TRBV7-9 and TRBJ2-3; the match to TRBD2 covers 12 bases. Trimming took 5 bases from V and 3 from J; bases not matched to a gene: 3. The CDR3 is 15 residues long. Germline CDR1 and CDR2: SEHNR and FQNEAQ (reference sequence). In nucleotides, the CDR3 is TGTGCCAGCAGCCCCGGGACTAGCGGGACAGATACGCAGTATTTT. Residues: CASSPGTSGTDTQYF.

Many counts were recorded for this clonotype. This beta chain came through as a stray read in a library set up for alpha chains, and its size says little. The gene calls are TRBV24-1 and TRBJ2-5; 13 positions agree with TRBD2. This CDR3 is 16 amino acids long. Germline trimming cut 7 bases from V and 2 bases from J; bases unmatched to any gene: 6. Germline loops: CDR1 KGHDR, CDR2 SFDVKD. The CDR3 DNA sequence: TGTGCCACCAGCCCCGGGACTAGCGGGGTTCAAGAGACCCAGTACTTC. Translation: CATSPGTSGVQETQYF.

This clonotype appeared many times. This beta chain turned up in a library designed for alpha chains; as an off-target read, its abundance says little. The V gene is TRBV6-6, the J gene TRBJ1-2; D might be TRBD1 (6 bases). Germline assignment: CDR1 MNHNY and CDR2 SVGAGI (reference sequence). With 6 bases removed from V and 5 bases from J, the gap between germline ends came to 13 bases. The CDR3 length is 13 residues. The CDR3 region has the DNA TGTGCCAGCAGCCCCACAGGGTTATATGGCTACACCTTC. It translates to CASSPTGLYGYTF.

Many counts were recorded for this clonotype. The library was built for alpha chains, so this beta chain is an off-target read and its size means little. This chain joins TRBV18 and TRBJ1-5; D may be TRBD1 (6 bases). Trimming removed 1 base from V and 2 bases from J, with 6 bases in between. The CDR3 length is 14 residues. CDR1 is KGHSH, CDR2 LQKENI, per germline. Here the CDR3 DNA reads TGTGCCAGCTCACCACAGGGGGGCAATCAGCCCCAGCATTTT. It translates to CASSPQGGNQPQHF.

This clonotype has at least ten counts. This beta chain appears as a stray read in a library generated for alpha chains; its size is not informative. This sequence joins TRBV7-2 and TRBJ2-1; 13 positions match TRBD2. The CDR3 is 15 amino acids. Germline CDR1 is SGHTA and CDR2 is FQGNSA. With V trimmed by 10 bases and J by 3 bases, 6 bases remained unmatched. The CDR3 DNA sequence: TGTGCCAAAACTAGCGGGGGGGCGCTCTACAATGAGCAGTTCTTC. As protein: CAKTSGGALYNEQFF.

Note on this clonotype: Within a library made for alpha chains, this beta chain is off target, and its count is uninformative. The chain carries TRBV19 and TRBJ1-5; D is possibly TRBD1 (5 bases). Trimming cost V 3 bases and J 5 bases, with 11 bases left between them. Germline V gene lookup returns CDR1 LNHDA and CDR2 SQIVND (reference sequence). The CDR3 is made up of 14 amino acids. The CDR3 nucleotides read TGTGCCAGTAGTATCCAGGCAGGGTATCAGCCCCAGCATTTT. As protein: CASSIQAGYQPQHF. The variable domain in full, with the rest retrieved from reference TRBV19 and TRBJ1-5, is DGGITQSPKYLFRKEGQNVTLSCEQNLNHDAMYWYRQDPGQGLRLIYYSQIVNDFQKGDIAEGYSVSREKKESFPLTVTSAQKNPTAFYLCASSIQAGYQPQHFGDGTRLSIL.

This clonotype was seen many times. Because this beta chain is a stray read in a library intended to capture alpha chains, its abundance should not be given much weight. The gene calls are TRBV29-1 and TRBJ1-2; no firm D call. The CDR3 covers 11 residues. V was trimmed by 4 bases and J by 6 bases, leaving 9 bases between them. Germline V gene sequence: CDR1 SQVTM, CDR2 ANQGSEA. The CDR3 sequence is CSVVSADGYTF. The CDR3 coding sequence is TGCAGCGTTGTATCGGCAGATGGCTACACCTTC.

Ten or more counts support this clonotype. The library was built for alpha chains, so this beta chain is an off-target read and its size means little. J is TRBJ2-2 and V is TRBV20-1; 10 nucleotides agree with TRBD2. V shed 1 base and J 7 bases; nucleotides not matched to a gene: 6. CDR3 length: 15 amino acids. The V gene's germline CDR1 is DFQATT and CDR2 SNEGSKA (reference sequence). The chain's CDR3 is CSARVASGGGGELFF. For the CDR3, the DNA is TGCAGTGCTAGAGTTGCTAGCGGGGGAGGCGGGGAGCTGTTTTTT.

This clonotype came up many times. Little can be read into the size of this beta chain, an off-target read in a library designed for alpha chains. CDR3 nucleotides: TGCAGCGTTGACAGGGGGAGGGGGGAGACCCAGTACTTC. Translating it yields CSVDRGRGETQYF. The gene calls are TRBV29-1 and TRBJ2-5; D tentatively reads TRBD1 or TRBD2 (7 bases each). With 3 bases removed from V and 5 bases from J, the gap between germline ends came to 13 bases. The CDR3 sequence is 13 residues long. CDR1 SQVTM and CDR2 ANQGSEA come from the germline V gene.

This clonotype has at least ten counts. This beta chain came through as a stray read in a library set up for alpha chains, and its size says little. The gene calls are TRBV5-6 and TRBJ2-5; a possible D gene is TRBD2 (5 bases). Per germline, CDR1 SGHDT and CDR2 YYEEEE. V lost 0 bases and J lost 2, with 11 bases in between. CDR3 size: 15 residues. CDR3 DNA: TGTGCCAGCAGCTTGGTGGACTTTGGGCAAGAGACCCAGTACTTC. Protein product: CASSLVDFGQETQYF.

This clonotype was found many times. This beta chain is an unintended read in a library built for alpha chains; its size means little. The chain combines TRBV7-9 with TRBJ1-1; D is unclear. CDR1 is SEHNR and CDR2 is FQNEAQ in the germline V gene (reference sequence). This CDR3 is built from 13 residues. Trimming left V 5 bases short and J 0 bases short, with 7 bases between. CDR3 protein: CASSMTVNTEAFF. The CDR3 DNA sequence: TGTGCCAGCAGCATGACTGTGAACACTGAAGCTTTCTTT.

This clonotype was recorded many times. This beta chain is an off-target read within a library intended for alpha chains, so its frequency means little. The chain employs TRBV2 and TRBJ1-1, with 7 bases that match TRBD1. The ends lost 11 bases at V and 1 base at J; junction bases unmatched: 1. CDR3 length equals 11 residues. Germline assignment: CDR1 SNHLY and CDR2 FYNNEI. This chain's CDR3 is CAGTANTEAFF. The CDR3 DNA reads as TGTGCCGGGACAGCGAACACTGAAGCTTTCTTT.

This clonotype was seen many times. For a library built for alpha chains, this beta chain is a stray read; little rests on its size. The chain employs TRBV6-6 and TRBJ1-2; TRBD1 is a possible D gene (6 bases). Deletions cut 4 bases from V and 2 bases from J, with 8 bases between. Per germline, CDR1 MNHNY and CDR2 SVGAGI (reference sequence). The CDR3 extends over 13 amino acids. The CDR3 coding sequence is TGTGCCAGCAGTTCGGACAGAAACTATGGCTACACCTTC. This gives the protein CASSSDRNYGYTF.

This clonotype was recorded at least ten times. A library made for alpha chains picked up this beta chain off target, so its size means little. The chain employs TRBV30 and TRBJ2-6, with 7 bases that match TRBD2. Germline V gene data show CDR1 as GTSNPN and CDR2 as SVGIG (reference sequence). Losses at the gene ends were 2 bases for V and 2 bases for J; bases not matched to a gene: 6. This CDR3 has 16 amino acids. CDR3 sequence: CAWSPSGAPGANVLTF. CDR3 DNA sequence: TGTGCCTGGAGTCCCAGCGGGGCCCCTGGGGCCAACGTCCTGACTTTC.

This clonotype was counted many times. This beta chain is an off-target read within a library intended for alpha chains, so its frequency means little. This chain uses TRBV6-2 or TRBV6-3 with TRBJ2-1; tentatively, D is TRBD1 (6 bases). V was pared by 7 bases and J by 9 bases, with 16 bases between. Germline values: CDR1 MNHEY, CDR2 SVGEGT. The CDR3 extends over 13 amino acids. The CDR3 here is CASKKTGFSEQFF. The CDR3 region has the DNA TGTGCCAGCAAAAAAACAGGGTTCAGTGAGCAGTTCTTC.

In the case of this clonotype: Found in a library prepared for alpha chains, this beta chain is an off-target read, and its abundance has little meaning. The rearrangement links TRBV5-1 to TRBJ2-2; no reliable D call. Germline loops: CDR1 SGHRS, CDR2 YFSETQ. V lost 0 bases to trimming and J lost 4 bases, with 7 bases between them. The CDR3 has 14 residues. The CDR3 sequence: CASSLAWFTGELFF. CDR3 sequence (DNA): TGCGCCAGCAGCTTGGCCTGGTTCACCGGGGAGCTGTTTTTT.

This clonotype was seen repeatedly, ten times or more. This beta chain is off target for a library built for alpha chains, so its abundance means little. The chain employs TRBV7-9 and TRBJ2-1; 7 bases match TRBD2. The CDR3 spans 15 residues. With V trimmed by 2 bases and J by 10 bases, 11 bases remained unmatched. Germline CDR1 SEHNR, CDR2 FQNEAQ (reference sequence). The CDR3 protein is CASSLHRLATGEQFF. The DNA for the CDR3 is TGTGCCAGCAGCTTACACAGACTAGCTACGGGCGAGCAGTTCTTC.

This clonotype appeared many times. A library made for alpha chains picked up this beta chain off target, so its size means little. The V and J genes are TRBV6-6 and TRBJ2-7, with TRBD1 identical over 7 bases. CDR1 and CDR2 from the germline V gene are MNHNY and SVGAGI (reference sequence). The CDR3 length is 12 residues. Losses at the gene ends were 6 bases for V and 8 bases for J; bases not matched to a gene: 7. CDR3 amino acids: CASSLRQGQQYF. For the CDR3, the DNA is TGTGCCAGCAGCTTAAGACAGGGCCAGCAGTACTTC.

Ten or more counts support this clonotype. This beta chain came through as a stray read in a library set up for alpha chains, and its size says little. V is TRBV5-1 and J is TRBJ2-3; possibly TRBD1 for D (5 bases). V was cut by 2 bases and J by 5 bases, with 12 bases left in between. Germline CDR1 and CDR2: SGHRS and YFSETQ. This CDR3 comprises 14 residues. CDR3: CASSFLTGGDTQYF. DNA for the CDR3: TGCGCCAGCAGCTTCCTAACAGGCGGAGATACGCAGTATTTT.

This clonotype came up many times. With the library built for alpha chains, this beta chain is off target and its frequency is not meaningful. The rearrangement joins TRBV29-1 to TRBJ2-1; D is uncertain. V gave up 4 bases and J gave up 0 bases, with 7 bases separating them. The germline CDR1 and CDR2 sequences are SQVTM and ANQGSEA. The CDR3 consists of 13 residues. The CDR3 region has the DNA TGCAGCGTTGTCATAAGCTCCTACAATGAGCAGTTCTTC. Its protein is CSVVISSYNEQFF.

This clonotype was seen many times. This beta chain is an off-target read within a library intended for alpha chains, so its frequency means little. This chain joins TRBV28 and TRBJ1-1; unclear D gene. The germline V gene encodes CDR1 MDHEN and CDR2 SYDVKM. Trimming stripped 7 bases from V and 7 bases from J, with 10 bases between. The CDR3 is 11 amino acids. CDR3 region: CASTAQVEAFF. In DNA form, the CDR3 reads TGTGCCAGCACCGCGCAGGTTGAAGCTTTCTTT. The full variable domain, completed using reference TRBV28 and TRBJ1-1, is DVKVTQSSRYLVKRTGEKVFLECVQDMDHENMFWYRQDPGLGLRLIYFSYDVKMKEKGDIPEGYSVSREKKERFSLILESASTNQTSMYLCASTAQVEAFFGQGTRLTVV.

In this sample, this clonotype turned up many times. A library prepared for alpha chains yielded this beta chain as an off-target read; its size is of little meaning. The CDR3 coding sequence is TGTGCCAGCAGTCCGACAGGGGGCGAGCAGTACTTC. Residues: CASSPTGGEQYF. The chain combines TRBV28 with TRBJ2-7; TRBD1 aligns across 9 bases. After removal of 5 bases from V and 6 bases from J, the junction contained 2 bases not matched to a gene. Germline V gene data show CDR1 as MDHEN and CDR2 as SYDVKM. CDR3 size: 12 residues.